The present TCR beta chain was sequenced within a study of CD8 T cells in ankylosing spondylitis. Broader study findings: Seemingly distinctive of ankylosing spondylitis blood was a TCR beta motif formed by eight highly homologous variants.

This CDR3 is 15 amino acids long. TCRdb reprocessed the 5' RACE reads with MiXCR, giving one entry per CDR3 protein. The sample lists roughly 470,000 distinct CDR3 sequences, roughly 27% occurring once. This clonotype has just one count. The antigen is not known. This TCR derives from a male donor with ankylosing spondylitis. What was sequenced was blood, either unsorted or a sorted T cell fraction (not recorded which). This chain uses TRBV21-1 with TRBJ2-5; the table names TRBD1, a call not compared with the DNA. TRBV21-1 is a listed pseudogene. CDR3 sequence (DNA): TGTGCCAGCAGCGCCTGGACAGGGAGTCAAGAGACCCAGTACTTC. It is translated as CASSAWTGSQETQYF.